This T cell receptor beta chain is drawn from a study of molecular identifiers for immune sequencing clone quantification. The CDR3 has 14 residues. In germline, CDR1 is KGHDR, CDR2 SFDVKD. The J segment lost 7 bases and the V segment lost 9 bases, leaving 12 bases of the junction unmatched. This clonotype was recorded a few times. Its cognate antigen is unknown. The study, taken as a whole, reports: In naive cells, clones above 20 RNA copies held under 1% of molecules, whereas in effector cells they held over 99%.

Previously described methods and listed TCR primers were employed for the bulk TCR libraries. TCRdb passed the PCR reads through MiXCR, listing each CDR3 protein once. The sample yields about 630,000 distinct CDR3 sequences, roughly 27% seen once. The sample taken for sequencing was naive CD8+ T cells from blood, with Jurkat cell RNA spiked in. Subset in this sample: FACS-sorted CD8+CD4-CCR7+CD45RA+ naive T cells. The clonotype was recovered from a human donor in good health. Some libraries in this study had Jurkat cell RNA spiked in. J is TRBJ2-5 and V is TRBV24-1, with TRBD2 identical over 8 bases. DNA of the CDR3: TGTGCCACCGGGGAGAGCGGGAGAAATGGGACCCAGTACTTC. Its protein is CATGESGRNGTQYF.